The source of this T cell receptor beta chain is a study of Graves' ophthalmopathy and Graves' hyperthyroidism (dated by TCRdb to between 2017 and 2018). Some background on the complete study: Peripheral blood was collected at initial diagnosis, before any treatment. In more than 5 hyperthyroidism patients, the T-cell repertoire of thyroid tissue was compared with the T-cell repertoire of blood. After sampling, hyperthyroidism patients received methimazole starting at 30 mg daily, and ophthalmopathy patients received high-dose intravenous methylprednisolone. To explore V-J signatures that separate ophthalmopathy from hyperthyroidism, a discovery set of about 96 patients was enrolled, consisting of approximately 45 with ophthalmopathy and around 60 with stable hyperthyroidism. For training and testing, the 100 or so patients in the discovery cohort were randomly divided in a 7:3 ratio. An independent validation cohort was composed of some 18 hyperthyroidism patients and 15 to 17 patients who later progressed from hyperthyroidism to ophthalmopathy. To tell Graves' ophthalmopathy apart from Graves' hyperthyroidism, and to predict which patients would progress to ophthalmopathy, the study relied on TCR beta repertoire signatures. In total, some 140 blood samples were TCR-sequenced: 43 ophthalmopathy, approximately 75 hyperthyroidism and some 17 hyperthyroidism-to-ophthalmopathy patients.

For repertoire sequencing, the TCR beta CDR3 regions were amplified from RNA transcripts. HTBI primers and the Qiagen OneStep RT-PCR kit were used in a first-round RT-PCR, which was followed by a second-round multiplex PCR, size selection and purification. Libraries were sequenced paired-end with 100 bp reads on an Illumina HiSeq2000. Per the authors' processing: SOAPnuke was used to process the reads, removing any read that contained adapters or uncalled bases, had a mean Phred below 15, or lacked an exact match to the constant primer or identifier. High-quality paired reads were merged with COPE v1.2.5. Each unique nucleotide sequence was treated as a clonotype, and MiTCR v1.1 was used to align the clonotypes to the IMGT TRB V, D and J references. The analysis was limited to V-J combinations with a frequency above 0.0001, which together covered over 99% of the repertoires. For each V-J combination, a TCR clonal expansion and chaos score was defined as the ratio of F50 clonal expansion to chaos observed in the TCRdist matrix. Welch's t-statistics and random forest were used to narrow the features down to 10 to 15 V-J combinations, which were then fed into a naive Bayes classifier. The Morisita-Horn index was used to measure how similar the thyroid and blood repertoires were. The public reads were run again by TCRdb, first through fastp at Q25 and then through MiXCR, and only productive beta chains were kept. Rows matching on CDR3 protein sequence are summarized as one entry with the most common DNA and genes. The V and J calls here are based on TCRdb, not the publication. In all, the sample holds some 520,000 distinct CDR3 sequences, and under 15% of those were seen once. Over 7.5% of the sample comes from the top ten.

Ophthalmopathy patients were characterized by moderately to severely active disease, a Clinical Activity Score of at least 3, a NOSPECS grade of at least 4, and a disease duration under 3 months. Patients were excluded if they had other autoimmune diseases, uncontrolled infections, pregnancy or lactation. Diagnosis was based on clinical symptoms, serum thyroxine, TRAb, thyroid ultrasound and orbital computed tomography. Using Ficoll-Paque density gradient centrifugation, PBMCs were isolated from 8.5 to 10 ml of fresh peripheral blood. Trizol reagent was used to extract the total RNA, and its quality was then checked on an Agilent 2100 Bioanalyzer. Many counts were recorded for this clonotype. Its target antigen remains unknown. One base away there is no much larger clone; base qualities are not given. Results the study describes overall, beyond this receptor: Sample size was not statistically predetermined, and group allocation was not concealed from the investigators. Among expanded thyroid clonotypes with frequency above 0.001, most also showed up in blood, which suggests that blood repertoires may reflect the thyroid immune response. Ophthalmopathy was separated from stable hyperthyroidism by the 13-signature model with just under 90% sensitivity and roughly 82% specificity in cross-validation and with 80%/75% in the test set. In validation, the model predicted ophthalmopathy progression with about 70% sensitivity and approximately 75% specificity; some twelve predicted patients were CT-confirmed with GO in a median of about 6.1 months.

Sequences were obtained from blood. This clonotype originated in a woman aged 25 to 39 with Graves' ophthalmopathy. Donor details come from another sample of the same person, matched by shared clones.

The CDR3: CASSKGQGEGEQYF. Here is the DNA: TGTGCCAGCAGCAAAGGACAGGGGGAAGGCGAGCAGTACTTC. The chain couples TRBV7-8 to TRBJ2-7, with 10 central nucleotides matching TRBD1. Trimming leaves V shorter by 5 bases and J shorter by 6 bases, with the junction holding 7 bases beyond the gene matches. CDR1 and CDR2, per the germline V gene, are SGHVS and FQNEAQ. From cysteine to phenylalanine, the CDR3 is 14 amino acids long. The only DNA kept is the CDR3, 42 bases in frame from the first base.